The 31 T cell receptor beta chains presented below share a single source sample, sequenced in a study of OX40 agonist ivuxolimab in advanced cancers. Sequenced by immunoSEQ multiplex PCR; TCRdb stores in-frame clones only, minus some. The profile shows more than 55,000 clones, over 70% of them singletons. This material consisted of CD4+ or CD8+ T cells sorted from blood, taken in a trial of the OX40 agonist ivuxolimab. The receptors were sampled from an adult with an advanced solid tumor such as melanoma, head and neck, liver or kidney cancer.

The gene calls are TRBV2 and TRBJ1-2; D not resolved. V was trimmed by 3 bases and J by 4 bases, leaving 12 bases between them. The CDR3 covers 14 residues. Per the germline V gene, CDR1 is SNHLY and CDR2 is FYNNEI. This chain's CDR3 is CASSDWTGGYGYTF. CDR3 nucleotide sequence: TGTGCCAGCAGTGATTGGACTGGCGGCTATGGCTACACCTTC.

In this sample, this clone turned up once. The rearrangement joins TRBV19 to TRBJ2-5, with 7 bases fitting TRBD2. The better agreement between TRBJ2-7 and the DNA end casts doubt on the J call. Germline V gene lookup returns CDR1 LNHDA and CDR2 SQIVND (reference sequence). This CDR3 is built from 14 residues. This CDR3 is CASSMTGGSYEQYF. DNA of the CDR3: TGTGCCAGTAGTATGACGGGGGGCTCCTACGAGCAGTACTTC.

The rearrangement uses TRBV7-6 and TRBJ2-5; either TRBD1 or TRBD2 may fit D (5 bases each). Germline loops: CDR1 SGHVS, CDR2 FNYEAQ. The germline V and J ends were trimmed by 4 bases and 5 bases, with 17 bases remaining between them. The CDR3 is 15 amino acids. Here the CDR3 reads CASSSLPGPEETQYF. DNA of the CDR3: TGTGCCAGCAGCTCGTTGCCGGGACCGGAGGAGACCCAGTACTTC. Complete variable domain (other parts from reference TRBV7-6 and TRBJ2-5): GAGVSQSPRYKVTKRGQDVALRCDPISGHVSLYWYRQALGQGPEFLTYFNYEAQQDKSGLPNDRFSAERPEGSISTLTIQRTEQRDSAMYRCASSSLPGPEETQYFGPGTRLLVL.

The rearrangement uses TRBV30 and TRBJ1-4; TRBD1 aligns across 9 bases. Germline CDR1 is GTSNPN and CDR2 is SVGIG (reference sequence). V shed 2 bases and J 7 bases; nucleotides not matched to a gene: 2. This CDR3 is built from 13 residues. The DNA of the CDR3 is TGTGCCTGGAGTACAGGGGGCGGTGAAAAACTGTTTTTT. Residues: CAWSTGGGEKLFF.

This chain connects TRBV12-2 to TRBJ1-5; TRBD1 is taken as the D call from the table, unchecked against the DNA. TRBV12-2 represents a pseudogene. CDR3 size: 15 residues. CDR3 sequence: CASRRGQGSNQPQHF. The CDR3, as DNA: TGTGCAAGTCGACGAGGCCAGGGAAGCAATCAGCCCCAGCATTTT.

This clone appeared a few times. The gene calls are TRBV5-4 and TRBJ2-7, with TRBD1 matching over 7 bases. Germline V gene sequence: CDR1 SGHNT, CDR2 YYREEE (reference sequence). V shed 3 bases, J shed 4 bases, and the junction held 13 bases outside the gene matches. This CDR3 has 16 residues. CDR3 DNA: TGTGCCAGCAGCTCGTTCAACAGGGGCCGTAAATACGAGCAGTACTTC. Translated, it gives CASSSFNRGRKYEQYF.

The chain carries TRBV19 and TRBJ2-5; a possible D gene is TRBD1 (6 bases). The CDR3 loop spans 16 amino acids. Trimming pared 5 bases from V and 2 bases from J, leaving 18 bases between. Germline-derived CDR1 and CDR2 are LNHDA and SQIVND (reference sequence). The CDR3: CASSLYPGATQETQYF. The CDR3 nucleotides are TGTGCCAGTAGTCTCTATCCAGGGGCGACACAAGAGACCCAGTACTTC.

The J gene is TRBJ2-2, the V gene TRBV27; D ambiguous. The CDR3 is 15 amino acids. V was shortened by 3 bases and J by 3 bases, with 11 bases between the two germline ends. Germline CDR1 reads MNHEY; CDR2 reads SMNVEV (reference sequence). CDR3 loop: CASSLSALYTGELFF. The DNA of the CDR3 is TGTGCCAGCAGTTTGTCGGCACTCTACACCGGGGAGCTGTTTTTT.

This CDR3 reads CSVANTPGTEAFF. DNA for the CDR3: TGCAGCGTGGCAAACACACCCGGGACTGAAGCTTTCTTT. V usage is TRBV29-1 and J usage is TRBJ1-1; D is unclear. Trimming cost V 6 bases and J 5 bases, with 16 bases left between them. The CDR3 runs 13 residues. In germline, CDR1 is SQVTM, CDR2 ANQGSEA.

This clone appeared once. The chain joins TRBV4-2 to TRBJ2-1; perhaps TRBD2 as D (6 bases). V lost 0 bases, J lost 2 bases, and 14 bases lay in between. This CDR3 is built from 17 residues. Per the germline V gene, CDR1 is LGHNA and CDR2 is YNFKEQ. CDR3 in amino acids: CASSQDGAAGTYNEQFF. CDR3 sequence (DNA): TGTGCCAGCAGCCAAGACGGCGCGGCGGGAACCTACAATGAGCAGTTCTTC.

The genes are TRBV30 and TRBJ2-7, with 10 bases matching TRBD2. Germline V CDR1 and CDR2: GTSNPN, SVGIG (reference sequence). The V gene end was trimmed by 2 bases and the J gene end by 6 bases; junction bases not matched to a gene: 7. This CDR3 is built from 14 residues. CDR3 region: CAWSRIAGGIEQYF. The DNA for the CDR3 is TGTGCCTGGAGTAGGATAGCGGGGGGCATCGAGCAGTACTTC.

The chain has TRBV6-5 and TRBJ2-5; 9 bases fit TRBD1. V shed 2 bases and J 3 bases; nucleotides not matched to a gene: 4. This CDR3 has 15 amino acids. In germline, CDR1 is MNHEY, CDR2 SVGAGI. This CDR3 is CASSYRRDREETQYF. The CDR3 DNA follows: TGTGCCAGCAGTTACAGGAGGGACAGGGAAGAGACCCAGTACTTC.

The genes are TRBV6-1 and TRBJ2-3; D may be TRBD2 (6 bases). Trimming cost V 4 bases and J 2 bases, with 19 bases left between them. Per germline, CDR1 MNHNS and CDR2 SASEGT. CDR3 length equals 17 residues. CDR3 in amino acids: CASSGGRSSGHTDTQYF. The CDR3 DNA sequence: TGTGCCAGCAGTGGCGGTAGGAGTAGCGGCCACACAGATACGCAGTATTTT.

In DNA form, the CDR3 reads TGTGCCACCAGTCACACGAACACCGGGGAGCTGTTTTTT. Encoded protein: CATSHTNTGELFF. The V call is TRBV11-3, the J call TRBJ2-2, with D unclear. The V and J ends lost 10 bases and 0 bases respectively, with 9 bases between them. The CDR3 is 13 residues long. Germline CDR1 SGHNT, CDR2 YENEEA.

This clone was counted a single time. The CDR3 reads CASSLGGEYTQYF. The CDR3 DNA follows: TGTGCCAGCAGCTTAGGCGGCGAATATACGCAGTATTTT. The chain has TRBV7-2 and TRBJ2-3, with D uncertain. V lost 1 base and J 7 bases, leaving 9 bases between the germline ends. The CDR3 loop spans 13 amino acids. The germline V gene has CDR1 SGHTA and CDR2 FQGNSA.

This chain uses TRBV19 with TRBJ1-1; 8 bases fit TRBD1. The CDR3 sequence is 16 residues long. The V and J ends lost 9 bases and 0 bases, in that order; junction bases with no gene match: 12. CDR1 and CDR2 from the germline V gene are LNHDA and SQIVND (reference sequence). The CDR3 sequence: CASRSGGPLMNTEAFF. The CDR3 DNA reads as TGTGCCAGCCGGTCAGGGGGCCCACTGATGAACACTGAAGCTTTCTTT.

The chain carries TRBV27 and TRBJ2-7; the D gene is possibly TRBD1 (6 bases). V lost 4 bases, J lost 3 bases, and 10 bases lay in between. The CDR3 has 13 amino acids. CDR1 and CDR2 from the germline V gene are MNHEY and SMNVEV (reference sequence). CDR3 amino acids: CASSSVQGYEQYF. CDR3 sequence (DNA): TGTGCCAGCAGTTCCGTACAGGGCTACGAGCAGTACTTC.

The CDR3 sequence is CASSPPKEARTDTQYF. In DNA, the CDR3 is TGTGCCAGCTCACCACCGAAGGAGGCCCGCACAGATACGCAGTATTTT. This chain links TRBV18 with TRBJ2-3; weak D call: TRBD2 (5 bases). V lost 0 bases, J lost 1 base, and 11 bases lay in between. Germline V gives CDR1 KGHSH, CDR2 LQKENI. The CDR3 loop spans 16 amino acids. The entire variable domain, with the rest obtained from reference TRBV18 and TRBJ2-3, is as follows: NAGVMQNPRHLVRRRGQEARLRCSPMKGHSHVYWYRQLPEEGLKFMVYLQKENIIDESGMPKERFSAEFPKEGPSILRIQQVVRGDSAAYFCASSPPKEARTDTQYFGPGTRLTVL.

This chain links TRBV5-1 with TRBJ2-7; D unclear. Per germline, CDR1 SGHRS and CDR2 YFSETQ. The CDR3 is 14 amino acids. Between the trimmed V and J ends, which lost 0 bases and 2 bases, there was a span of 9 bases. As DNA, the CDR3 is TGCGCCAGCAGCTTGGTGGTCCAGCCCTACGAGCAGTACTTC. This encodes CASSLVVQPYEQYF.

This clone was counted a single time. V is TRBV29-1 and J is TRBJ1-1; a weak D match, TRBD1 (6 bases). The V end lost 4 bases, the J end lost 10 bases, and 25 bases lay between the germline ends. This CDR3 comprises 15 residues. Germline V gene lookup returns CDR1 SQVTM and CDR2 ANQGSEA. The CDR3 sequence: CSVVWPSDRLKGAFF. The CDR3 nucleotides read TGCAGCGTTGTCTGGCCCTCTGACAGGTTGAAGGGAGCTTTCTTT.

The chain couples TRBV7-6 to TRBJ1-2, with D uncertain. Germline V gene lookup returns CDR1 SGHVS and CDR2 FNYEAQ. Trimming stripped 1 base from V and 7 bases from J, with 10 bases between. CDR3 length: 13 amino acids. The CDR3 region has the DNA TGTGCCAGCAGCTTAGGTGGTGATCGTGGCTACACCTTC. It specifies CASSLGGDRGYTF.

V usage is TRBV6-1 and J usage is TRBJ1-5; D gene unclear. The CDR3 is made up of 15 amino acids. Trimming took 2 bases from V and 0 from J, leaving 8 bases between them. The germline CDR1 and CDR2 sequences are MNHNS and SASEGT. The CDR3 DNA follows: TGTGCCAGCAGTGAAACATTTTATAGCAATCAGCCCCAGCATTTT. As protein: CASSETFYSNQPQHF.

The chain uses TRBV29-1 and TRBJ2-6; D call uncertain. Trimming shortened V by 4 bases and J by 0 bases, and 10 bases separated the two germline ends. This CDR3 has 15 residues. Germline assignment: CDR1 SQVTM and CDR2 ANQGSEA. The CDR3 DNA follows: TGCAGCGTTGTTCGAGTGCCCTCTGGGGCCAACGTCCTGACTTTC. Amino acid sequence: CSVVRVPSGANVLTF.

This chain links TRBV6-6 with TRBJ2-7, with D maybe TRBD2 (6 bases). Germline V gives CDR1 MNHNY, CDR2 SVGAGI (reference sequence). V lost 7 bases and J 2 bases, leaving 18 bases between the germline ends. The CDR3 consists of 15 residues. The CDR3 bases are TGTGCCAGCACCCCCGGGGGACGGTCCGCCTACGAGCAGTACTTC. Its translation is CASTPGGRSAYEQYF.

This clone was counted a single time. The CDR3 DNA follows: TGTGCCAGTAGTATAAGGGGGACTAGCGGACCCCAAGAGACCCAGTACTTC. As protein: CASSIRGTSGPQETQYF. The chain carries TRBV19 and TRBJ2-5, with 11 bases matching TRBD2. The CDR3 has 17 residues. Germline CDR1 LNHDA, CDR2 SQIVND (reference sequence). V lost 2 bases, J lost 1 base, and 6 bases stayed unmatched.

In the case of this clone: The same CDR3 also results from other DNA sequences found in this sample. V is TRBV19 and J is TRBJ2-3; 7 bases line up with TRBD2. The trim removed 3 bases at V and 3 bases at J, leaving 3 bases unmatched. The CDR3 has 14 residues. Per the germline V gene, CDR1 is LNHDA and CDR2 is SQIVND (reference sequence). For the CDR3, the DNA is TGTGCCAGTAGTATCTTGGGGGGGACAGATACGCAGTATTTT. It encodes CASSILGGTDTQYF.

The chain couples TRBV5-1 to TRBJ2-5; 8 bases map to TRBD1. In germline, CDR1 is SGHRS, CDR2 YFSETQ. The length of the CDR3 is 13 residues. V lost 4 bases to trimming and J lost 5 bases; unmatched junction nucleotides: 4. The CDR3 nucleotides are TGCGCCAGCAGCCGCGGACAGGGTGAGACCCAGTACTTC. Amino acids: CASSRGQGETQYF.

CDR3 DNA: TGCGCCAGCAGCTTTGGGACGGGGGCATCATCAGATACGCAGTATTTT. Protein: CASSFGTGASSDTQYF. The chain carries TRBV5-1 and TRBJ2-3; D is tentatively TRBD1 or TRBD2 (6 bases each). The CDR3 is 16 residues long. Trimming stripped 2 bases from V and 4 bases from J, with 17 bases between. CDR1 SGHRS and CDR2 YFSETQ come from the germline V gene. Full variable domain (outside the CDR3, taken from reference TRBV5-1 and TRBJ2-3): KAGVTQTPRYLIKTRGQQVTLSCSPISGHRSVSWYQQTPGQGLQFLFEYFSETQRNKGNFPGRFSGRQFSNSRSEMNVSTLELGDSALYLCASSFGTGASSDTQYFGPGTRLTVL.

This clone was seen only once. Written as DNA, the CDR3 is TGTGCCAGCACCGCCATAGGGGGGGGTGGGGAGGCTTTCTTT. It yields the protein CASTAIGGGGEAFF. This chain connects TRBV5-6 to TRBJ1-1; TRBD1 might be the D (6 bases). V was pared by 6 bases and J by 11 bases, with 23 bases between. The CDR3 runs 14 residues. Germline V CDR1 and CDR2: SGHDT, YYEEEE. Based on the CDR3 plus reference TRBV5-6 and TRBJ1-1, the full variable domain is DAGVTQSPTHLIKTRGQQVTLRCSPKSGHDTVSWYQQALGQGPQFIFQYYEEEERQRGNFPDRFSGHQFPNYSSELNVNALLLGDSALYLCASTAIGGGGEAFFGQGTRLTVV.

This clone ranks as medium-sized. The V call is TRBV9, the J call TRBJ2-5; D tentatively fits TRBD1 or TRBD2 (5 bases each). Trimming removed 0 bases from V and 4 bases from J, with 10 bases in between. Germline V gives CDR1 SGDLS, CDR2 YYNGEE. The CDR3 totals 14 residues. CDR3 amino acids: CASSVGGVSETQYF. DNA for the CDR3: TGTGCCAGCAGCGTAGGAGGGGTCTCAGAGACCCAGTACTTC.

The chain couples TRBV5-1 to TRBJ2-2; 9 bases are shared with TRBD1. Germline V gene data show CDR1 as SGHRS and CDR2 as YFSETQ. V lost 6 bases, J lost 5 bases, and 8 bases stayed unmatched. This CDR3 is built from 15 residues. CDR3 protein: CASNAGDRVTGELFF. CDR3 nucleotide sequence: TGCGCCAGCAATGCCGGGGACAGGGTAACCGGGGAGCTGTTTTTT. The full variable domain, completed using reference TRBV5-1 and TRBJ2-2, is KAGVTQTPRYLIKTRGQQVTLSCSPISGHRSVSWYQQTPGQGLQFLFEYFSETQRNKGNFPGRFSGRQFSNSRSEMNVSTLELGDSALYLCASNAGDRVTGELFFGEGSRLTVL.